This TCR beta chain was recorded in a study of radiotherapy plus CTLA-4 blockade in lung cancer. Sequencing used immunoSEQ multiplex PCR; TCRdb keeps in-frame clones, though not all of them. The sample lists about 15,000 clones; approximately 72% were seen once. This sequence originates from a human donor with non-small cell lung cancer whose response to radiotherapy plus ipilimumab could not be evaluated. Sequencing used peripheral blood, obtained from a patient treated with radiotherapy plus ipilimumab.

CDR3 DNA sequence: TGTGCTAGTGGTTTGGTATTATGGGGACAGGGGTTCAATCAGCCCCAGCATTTT. This sequence encodes CASGLVLWGQGFNQPQHF. The chain links TRBV12-5 to TRBJ1-5; 10 bases agree with TRBD1. Unmatched junction bases numbered 8, after V lost 0 bases and J lost 3 bases. The CDR3 is 18 amino acids. The germline V gene encodes CDR1 LGHNT and CDR2 FRNRAP.